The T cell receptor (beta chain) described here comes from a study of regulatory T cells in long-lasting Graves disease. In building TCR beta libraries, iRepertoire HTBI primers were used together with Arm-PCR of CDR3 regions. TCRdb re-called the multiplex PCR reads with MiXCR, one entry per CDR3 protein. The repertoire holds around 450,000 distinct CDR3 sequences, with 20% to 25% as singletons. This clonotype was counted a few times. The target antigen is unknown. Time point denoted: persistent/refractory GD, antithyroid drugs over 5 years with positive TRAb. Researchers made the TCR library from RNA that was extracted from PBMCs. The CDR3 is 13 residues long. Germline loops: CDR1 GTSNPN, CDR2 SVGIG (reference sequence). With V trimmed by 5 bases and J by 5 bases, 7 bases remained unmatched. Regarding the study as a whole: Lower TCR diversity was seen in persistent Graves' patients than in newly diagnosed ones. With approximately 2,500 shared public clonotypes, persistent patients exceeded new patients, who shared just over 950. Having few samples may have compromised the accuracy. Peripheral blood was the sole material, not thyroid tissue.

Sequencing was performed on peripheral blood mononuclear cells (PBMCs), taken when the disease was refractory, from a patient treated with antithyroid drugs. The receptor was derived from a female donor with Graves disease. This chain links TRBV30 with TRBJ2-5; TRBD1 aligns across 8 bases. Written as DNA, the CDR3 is TGTGCCTGGGGGCAGGGGGCAGGGGAGACCCAGTACTTC. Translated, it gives CAWGQGAGETQYF.